This T cell receptor beta chain was identified during a study of CD8 T cells in Susac syndrome. RNA, at roughly 0.5 to 1 ug, was reverse transcribed with random hexamers. One entry per CDR3 protein results from TCRdb running MiXCR on the immunoSEQ multiplex PCR reads. The data contain fewer than 350,000 distinct CDR3 sequences, around 91% of them seen just once; the ten biggest clones take up around 0.18%. The CDR3 is 17 residues long. Trimming removed 5 bases from V and 2 bases from J; junction bases left unmatched: 9. The germline V gene encodes CDR1 SGHVS and CDR2 FNYEAQ. Sequencing input: CD8+ T cells from PBMCs. The J gene is TRBJ2-5, the V gene TRBV7-6; the match to TRBD2 covers 12 bases. The sequence was collected from a human donor with multiple sclerosis. CDR3 sequence reads: CASSPGTSGSPQETQYF. CDR3 sequence (DNA): TGTGCCAGCAGCCCCGGGACTAGCGGGTCCCCGCAAGAGACCCAGTACTTC.